This T cell receptor beta chain was sequenced for a study of T cells expressing NK-cell markers. The CDR3 is 16 amino acids. Germline-derived CDR1 and CDR2 are SGHRS and YFSETQ. TCRdb reworked the 5' RACE reads into one entry per CDR3 protein, no DNA. This table holds hundreds of thousands of distinct CDR3 sequences. The sample was blood T cells: a sorted CD56 or NKG2C T cell subset, CD4+ or CD8+ T cells, or bulk PBMC T cells (not recorded which). The clonotype originates from a woman aged 18 to 75 in good health. The chain uses TRBV5-1 and TRBJ2-1; TCRdb's assignment of TRBD2 cannot be checked, as there is no DNA. CDR3 amino acids: CASSATSSGGANEQFF.